Presented here are 16 T cell receptor beta chains from one specimen sequenced in a study of blood T cells in healthy people across ages (dated by TCRdb to the mid-2010s). Libraries were made using 5' RACE. The sequencer listed for this sample is Illumina HiSeq 2500. A second roughly 7 to 12 cycle PCR used a sample-barcoded 5' primer and a J-beta primer mix. Using fastp trimming at Q25 and MiXCR clonotype assembly, TCRdb reanalyzed the public sequencing data and kept in-frame beta chains. Each CDR3 protein appears once, grouped with its most common genes and DNA. Across this sample there are hundreds of thousands of distinct CDR3 sequences, with about 30% seen only once. About 15% of the sample is taken by the ten largest. The sample was blood. These receptors all come from a woman older than 75 in good health.

The table lists this clonotype with a count of one. The chain joins TRBV20-1 to TRBJ2-1; 13 bases fit TRBD2. Germline V gives CDR1 DFQATT, CDR2 SNEGSKA (reference sequence). V was pared by 6 bases and J by 6 bases, with 14 bases of the junction left unmatched. The CDR3 runs 17 residues. This CDR3 is CSARETSGGSKVNEQFF. Here the CDR3 DNA reads TGCAGTGCGAGGGAGACTAGCGGGGGGAGTAAGGTCAATGAGCAGTTCTTC.

This clonotype was detected ten times or more. The V call is TRBV20-1, the J call TRBJ2-1; TRBD2 agrees at 8 bases. Trimming removed 6 bases from V and 0 bases from J; junction bases left unmatched: 4. The CDR3 loop spans 14 amino acids. The V gene's germline CDR1 is DFQATT and CDR2 SNEGSKA (reference sequence). The CDR3 DNA reads as TGCAGTGCCCAGCGGGGGAGCTCCTACAATGAGCAGTTCTTC. Translation: CSAQRGSSYNEQFF.

Notes on this clonotype: A read error may explain this, as a much larger clone is one base away. DNA for the CDR3: TGTGCCAGCAGTTTCAGCAGGACAGTGAGCCATACGCAGTATTTT. Protein sequence: CASSFSRTVSHTQYF. J is TRBJ2-3 and V is TRBV27, with D possibly matching TRBD1 (6 bases). V was pared by 3 bases and J by 7 bases, with 17 bases between. Germline lookup yields CDR1 MNHEY and CDR2 SMNVEV (reference sequence). The CDR3 contains 15 residues.

V gene TRBV28 combines with J gene TRBJ1-5, with a possible D match to TRBD1 (6 bases). Germline CDR1 MDHEN, CDR2 SYDVKM. The CDR3 totals 14 residues. V was cut by 4 bases and J by 4 bases, with 11 bases left in between. This chain's CDR3 is CASSYQGINQPQHF. The CDR3 bases are TGTGCCAGCAGTTACCAGGGGATTAATCAGCCCCAGCATTTT. The variable domain in full, with the rest retrieved from reference TRBV28 and TRBJ1-5, is DVKVTQSSRYLVKRTGEKVFLECVQDMDHENMFWYRQDPGLGLRLIYFSYDVKMKEKGDIPEGYSVSREKKERFSLILESASTNQTSMYLCASSYQGINQPQHFGDGTRLSIL.

This clonotype appeared many times. The gene calls are TRBV7-8 and TRBJ2-5, with a tentative D call TRBD1 (6 bases). Trimming took 6 bases from V and 3 from J, leaving 11 bases between them. Germline V gene sequence: CDR1 SGHVS, CDR2 FQNEAQ. The CDR3 is 13 residues long. The CDR3 here is CASRPQGEETQYF. CDR3 coding DNA: TGTGCCAGCAGGCCACAGGGTGAAGAGACCCAGTACTTC.

This clonotype was detected ten times or more. The chain uses TRBV6-6 and TRBJ2-7; tentatively, D is TRBD1 (6 bases). Germline assignment: CDR1 MNHNY and CDR2 SVGAGI (reference sequence). V was cut by 9 bases and J by 6 bases, with 15 bases left in between. The CDR3 totals 12 residues. CDR3 amino acids: CASSSDRSEQYF. The CDR3 DNA follows: TGTGCCAGTTCATCAGACAGGAGCGAGCAGTACTTC.

This clonotype turned up a few times. V and J are TRBV30 and TRBJ2-4, with D perhaps TRBD1 (6 bases). The DNA end lines up better with TRBJ2-7; the J call may be wrong. The germline V gene has CDR1 GTSNPN and CDR2 SVGIG (reference sequence). The CDR3 spans 13 residues. As DNA, the CDR3 is TGTGCCTGGAAGGACAGAGGGGAAAGCGAGCAGTACTTC. Residues: CAWKDRGESEQYF.

This clonotype was seen repeatedly, ten times or more. The chain carries TRBV20-1 and TRBJ2-3; 11 bases are a match to TRBD2. In germline, CDR1 is DFQATT, CDR2 SNEGSKA (reference sequence). The CDR3 extends over 14 amino acids. Losses at the gene ends were 4 bases for V and 5 bases for J; bases not matched to a gene: 5. CDR3 nucleotides: TGCAGTGCTATAGCGGGGGGGCCACTAGATACGCAGTATTTT. Translating it yields CSAIAGGPLDTQYF.

Concerning this clonotype itself: At one end, the junction sequence differs from germline, possibly due to a read error. V usage is TRBV15 and J usage is TRBJ2-2, with no clear D. The CDR3 length is 14 residues. Germline CDR1 reads LNHNV; CDR2 reads YYDKDF (reference sequence). The CDR3 reads CATSRDGLPGELFF. Here the CDR3 DNA reads TGTGCCACCAGCCGAGACGGGCTTCCCGGGGAGCTGTTTTTT. The full variable domain, in which reference TRBV15 and TRBJ2-2 provide the parts outside the CDR3, is DAMVIQNPRYQVTQFGKPVTLSCSQTLNHNVMYWYQQKSSQAPKLLFHYYDKDFNNEADTPDNFQSRRPNTSFCFLDIRSPGLGDTAMYLCATSRDGLPGELFFGEGSRLTVL.

This clonotype was seen ten or more times. The chain uses TRBV28 and TRBJ2-5; a possible D gene is TRBD1 (6 bases). CDR1 is MDHEN and CDR2 is SYDVKM in the germline V gene. Trimming stripped 4 bases from V and 5 bases from J, with 20 bases between. The CDR3 loop spans 16 amino acids. This CDR3 reads CASSSFRDNQPETQYF. In nucleotides, the CDR3 is TGTGCCAGCAGTTCATTCCGGGACAACCAGCCGGAGACCCAGTACTTC.

This clonotype has a single count. This may arise from a read error, as a much more abundant clone is one base away. This chain joins TRBV7-2 and TRBJ2-1, with 11 bases lining up with TRBD2. CDR3 size: 14 residues. The trim removed 8 bases at V and 9 bases at J, leaving 9 bases unmatched. Germline CDR1 and CDR2: SGHTA and FQGNSA. The CDR3 DNA reads TGTGCCAGCGGCTCCGGGACTAGCGGTGGTGAGCAGTTCTTC. Translated, it gives CASGSGTSGGEQFF. Using reference TRBV7-2 and TRBJ2-1 for the parts outside the CDR3, the full variable domain is GAGVSQSPSNKVTEKGKDVELRCDPISGHTALYWYRQSLGQGLEFLIYFQGNSAPDKSGLPSDRFSAERTGGSVSTLTIQRTQQEDSAVYLCASGSGTSGGEQFFGPGTRLTVL.

This clonotype came up many times. V is TRBV7-2 and J is TRBJ2-1; D could derive from TRBD1 or TRBD2 (6 bases each). Trimming cost V 5 bases and J 7 bases, with 18 bases left between them. CDR3 size: 15 residues. Germline V gene lookup returns CDR1 SGHTA and CDR2 FQGNSA. The CDR3 DNA follows: TGTGCCAGCAGCCCGGGGGCGGGGTTAAGGAATGAGCAGTTCTTC. This codes for CASSPGAGLRNEQFF.

Concerning this clonotype itself: A single base separates this from a much larger clone, so it may be a read error. In nucleotides, the CDR3 is TGTGCCAGCAGCTTAGAGACAGGGGGCGGCTATGGCTACACCTTC. Residues: CASSLETGGGYGYTF. The V and J genes are TRBV7-9 and TRBJ1-2; 10 bases line up with TRBD1. V lost 1 base to trimming and J lost 4 bases; unmatched junction nucleotides: 3. Germline values: CDR1 SEHNR, CDR2 FQNEAQ (reference sequence). This CDR3 region has 15 residues.

This sequence joins TRBV24-1 and TRBJ1-5; D unresolved. Trimming removed 7 bases from V and 3 bases from J, with 12 bases in between. Germline CDR1 and CDR2: KGHDR and SFDVKD. The CDR3 extends over 14 amino acids. The CDR3 region is CATRADGDNQPQHF. CDR3 coding DNA: TGTGCCACCAGGGCGGACGGCGACAATCAGCCCCAGCATTTT.

This clonotype came up many times. The chain couples TRBV7-9 to TRBJ2-3; a weak D match, TRBD2 (6 bases). The CDR3 consists of 15 residues. Germline CDR1 and CDR2: SEHNR and FQNEAQ (reference sequence). V was trimmed by 1 base and J by 6 bases, leaving 14 bases between them. DNA of the CDR3: TGTGCCAGCAGCTTAGTTGGTCAGGGAGGCGATACGCAGTATTTT. Protein sequence: CASSLVGQGGDTQYF.

The sample holds a few counts of this clonotype. V and J are TRBV5-6 and TRBJ1-5; no reliable D call. With 0 bases removed from V and 7 bases from J, the gap between germline ends came to 11 bases. CDR1 SGHDT and CDR2 YYEEEE come from the germline V gene. The CDR3 has 14 amino acids. This CDR3 reads CASSLAGFVQPQHF. CDR3 coding DNA: TGTGCCAGCAGCTTGGCCGGGTTCGTCCAGCCCCAGCATTTT.